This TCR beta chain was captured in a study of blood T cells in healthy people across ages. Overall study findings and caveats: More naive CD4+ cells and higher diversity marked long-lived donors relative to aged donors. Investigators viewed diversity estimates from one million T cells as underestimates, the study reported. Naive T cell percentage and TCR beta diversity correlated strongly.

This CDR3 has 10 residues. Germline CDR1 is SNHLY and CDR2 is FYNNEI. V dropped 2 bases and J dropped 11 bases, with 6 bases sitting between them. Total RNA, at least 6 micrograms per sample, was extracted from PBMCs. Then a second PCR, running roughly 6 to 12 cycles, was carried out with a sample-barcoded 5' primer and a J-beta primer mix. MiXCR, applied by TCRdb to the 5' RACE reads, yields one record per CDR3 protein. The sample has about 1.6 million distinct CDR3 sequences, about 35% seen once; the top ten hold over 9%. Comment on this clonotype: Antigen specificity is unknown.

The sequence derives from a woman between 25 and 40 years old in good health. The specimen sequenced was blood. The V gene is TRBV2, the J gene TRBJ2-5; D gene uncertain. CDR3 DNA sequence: TGTGCCAGCAGTGAAACGAAGCAGTACTTC. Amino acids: CASSETKQYF.